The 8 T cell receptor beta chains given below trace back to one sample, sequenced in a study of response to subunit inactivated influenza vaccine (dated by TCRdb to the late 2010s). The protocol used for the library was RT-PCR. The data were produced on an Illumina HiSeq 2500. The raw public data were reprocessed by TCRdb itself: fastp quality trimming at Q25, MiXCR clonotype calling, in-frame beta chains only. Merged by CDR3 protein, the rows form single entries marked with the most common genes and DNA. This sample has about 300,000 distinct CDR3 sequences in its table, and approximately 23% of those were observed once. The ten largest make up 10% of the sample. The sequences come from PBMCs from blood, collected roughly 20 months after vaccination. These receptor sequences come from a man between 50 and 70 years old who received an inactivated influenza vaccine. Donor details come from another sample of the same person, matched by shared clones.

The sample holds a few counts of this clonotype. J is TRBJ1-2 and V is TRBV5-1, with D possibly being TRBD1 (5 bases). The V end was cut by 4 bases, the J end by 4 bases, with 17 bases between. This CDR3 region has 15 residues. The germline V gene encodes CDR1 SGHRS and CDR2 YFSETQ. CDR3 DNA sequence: TGCGCCAGCAGCCAAACCCCGGGACTCACCTATGGCTACACCTTC. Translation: CASSQTPGLTYGYTF.

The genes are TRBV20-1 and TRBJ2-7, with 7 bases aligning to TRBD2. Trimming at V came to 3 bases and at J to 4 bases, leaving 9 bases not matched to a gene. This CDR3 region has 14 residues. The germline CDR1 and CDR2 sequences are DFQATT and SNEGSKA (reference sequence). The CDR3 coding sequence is TGCAGTGCTAGGGGGCCCCCGGGAGGTTACGAGCAGTACTTC. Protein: CSARGPPGGYEQYF.

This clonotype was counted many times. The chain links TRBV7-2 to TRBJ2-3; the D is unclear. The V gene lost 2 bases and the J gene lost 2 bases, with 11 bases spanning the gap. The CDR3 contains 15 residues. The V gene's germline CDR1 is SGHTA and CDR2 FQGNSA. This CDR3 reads CASSLSMSITDTQYF. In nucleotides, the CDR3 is TGTGCCAGCAGCTTATCCATGAGTATCACAGATACGCAGTATTTT.

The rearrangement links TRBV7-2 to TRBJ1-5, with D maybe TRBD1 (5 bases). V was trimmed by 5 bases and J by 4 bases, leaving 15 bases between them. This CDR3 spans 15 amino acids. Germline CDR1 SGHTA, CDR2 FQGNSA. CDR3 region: CASSPEEGPNQPQHF. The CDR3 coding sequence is TGTGCCAGCAGCCCCGAGGAGGGGCCGAATCAGCCCCAGCATTTT.

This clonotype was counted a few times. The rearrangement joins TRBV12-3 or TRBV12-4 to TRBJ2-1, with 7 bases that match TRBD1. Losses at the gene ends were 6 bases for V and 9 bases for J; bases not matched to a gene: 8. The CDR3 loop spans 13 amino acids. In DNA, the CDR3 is TGTGCCAGCAGCTCCAGGGGGTTGACTGAGCAGTTCTTC. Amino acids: CASSSRGLTEQFF.

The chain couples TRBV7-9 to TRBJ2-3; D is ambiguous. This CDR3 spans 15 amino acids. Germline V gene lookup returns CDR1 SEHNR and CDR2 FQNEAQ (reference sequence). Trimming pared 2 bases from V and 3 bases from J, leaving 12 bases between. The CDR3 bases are TGTGCCAGCAGCTTACCACGCCTAGGGACAGATACGCAGTATTTT. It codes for CASSLPRLGTDTQYF.

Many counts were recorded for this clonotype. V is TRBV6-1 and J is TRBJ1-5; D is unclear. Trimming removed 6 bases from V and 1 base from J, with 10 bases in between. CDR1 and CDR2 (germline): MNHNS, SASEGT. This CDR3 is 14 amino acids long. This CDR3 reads CASSSGWSNQPQHF. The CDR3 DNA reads TGTGCCAGCAGCTCGGGATGGAGCAATCAGCCCCAGCATTTT.

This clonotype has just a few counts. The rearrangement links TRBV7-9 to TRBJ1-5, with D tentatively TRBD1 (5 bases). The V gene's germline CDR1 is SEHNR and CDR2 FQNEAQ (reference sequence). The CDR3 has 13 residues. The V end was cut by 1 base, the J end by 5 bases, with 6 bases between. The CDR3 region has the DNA TGTGCCAGCAGCTTAGTACAGGATCAGCCCCAGCATTTT. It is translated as CASSLVQDQPQHF.